This T cell receptor (beta chain) was recovered during a study of Graves' ophthalmopathy and Graves' hyperthyroidism. Findings and limits, study-wide: Sensitivity of under 71% and specificity of 72.22% were achieved by the model that predicted ophthalmopathy progression. Most thyroid clonotypes with frequency above 0.001 were detected in blood too.

The CDR3 totals 14 residues. CDR1 is KGHSH, CDR2 LQKENI, per germline. With 3 bases clipped from V and 5 bases from J, the junction kept 7 bases outside the gene matches. Exclusion criteria comprised other autoimmune diseases, uncontrolled infections, pregnancy or lactation in patients. Sampling around 10 ml of fresh peripheral blood provided the PBMCs. For this clonotype: Its antigen is unknown.

The authors amplified TCR beta CDR3 regions, and they did so from RNA transcripts for repertoire sequencing. First-round RT-PCR used HTBI primers; second-round multiplex PCR followed. TCRdb itself ran the multiplex PCR reads through MiXCR, one entry per CDR3 protein. The profile shows some 360,000 distinct CDR3 sequences, about a sixth of them singletons. The source is an adult woman with stable Graves' hyperthyroidism. The V call is TRBV18, the J call TRBJ2-7, with 7 nucleotides matching TRBD1. Sequencing was done on a sample of peripheral blood. The CDR3 bases are TGTGCCAGCTCACCCCGACAGGGATGGGACGAGCAGTACTTC. This encodes CASSPRQGWDEQYF.